One sample yielded the 25 T cell receptor beta chains listed below, sequenced in a study of T-cell reconstitution after alpha-beta-depleted transplantation in children. The library targeted TCRbeta and was prepared with unique molecular identifiers. TCRdb processed the PCR reads anew with MiXCR; each CDR3 protein has one entry. The sample holds about 980,000 distinct CDR3 sequences, roughly 29% seen once. Here the sequenced sample was PBMCs, mostly from graft donor cells, taken 360 days after TCRalphabeta/CD19-depleted stem cell transplant. The receptors shown here come from a boy younger than two who had a stem cell transplant for SCID, so the T cells may come from the graft donor.

The rearrangement uses TRBV12-3 or TRBV12-4 and TRBJ1-2, with 7 nucleotides matching TRBD1. This CDR3 spans 13 amino acids. The junction had 9 bases not matched to a gene; V was cut back by 7 bases and J by 7 bases. The CDR3 loop reads CASTPGQMTGYTF. Here the CDR3 DNA reads TGTGCCAGCACACCGGGACAGATGACTGGCTACACCTTC.

The V gene is TRBV11-2, the J gene TRBJ2-1; 9 bases line up with TRBD2. There are 18 residues in the CDR3. Germline loops: CDR1 SGHAT, CDR2 FQNNGV. The V gene end was trimmed by 6 bases and the J gene end by 9 bases; junction bases not matched to a gene: 21. CDR3 nucleotide sequence: TGTGCCAGCAGGATTGGGGTGGCGGGGGGGCCATATCGCGTTGAGCAGTTCTTC. Its protein product is CASRIGVAGGPYRVEQFF.

Here the CDR3 DNA reads TGTGCCAGCAGCCCCGGACAGGTGGGCAATGAGCAGTTCTTC. It is translated as CASSPGQVGNEQFF. The rearrangement uses TRBV9 and TRBJ2-1, with 7 bases fitting TRBD1. Trimming at V came to 4 bases and at J to 6 bases, leaving 7 bases not matched to a gene. Germline values: CDR1 SGDLS, CDR2 YYNGEE. The CDR3 extends over 14 amino acids.

The chain is built from TRBV12-3 or TRBV12-4 and TRBJ2-7, with 11 bases aligning to TRBD1. Unmatched junction bases numbered 19, after V lost 5 bases and J lost 4 bases. This CDR3 contains 19 residues. CDR3 amino acids: CASSVRGTGGTEIPYEQYF. DNA of the CDR3: TGTGCCAGCAGTGTTAGGGGGACAGGGGGAACCGAGATTCCGTACGAGCAGTACTTC.

This clonotype was picked up a small number of times. The V and J genes are TRBV20-1 and TRBJ1-4; TRBD1 agrees at 11 bases. The CDR3 covers 15 residues. In germline, CDR1 is DFQATT, CDR2 SNEGSKA (reference sequence). Losses at the gene ends were 0 bases for V and 6 bases for J; bases not matched to a gene: 3. CDR3 protein: CSARDRDRGDEKLFF. DNA for the CDR3: TGCAGTGCTAGAGACCGGGACAGGGGGGATGAAAAACTGTTTTTT.

This clonotype was counted a few times. This chain uses TRBV2 with TRBJ1-1, with TRBD1 identical over 7 bases. Germline-derived CDR1 and CDR2 are SNHLY and FYNNEI. The CDR3 runs to 14 residues. V lost 6 bases and J lost 4; bases outside the gene matches: 8. CDR3 sequence reads: CASRPYRGTTEAFF. CDR3 sequence (DNA): TGTGCCAGCAGACCGTACAGGGGAACCACTGAAGCTTTCTTT.

Remarks on this clonotype: Its ends do not fully match the called genes, so a read error is possible. This chain connects TRBV7-2 to TRBJ2-1, with 12 bases that match TRBD2. The CDR3 is 13 residues long. From germline, CDR1 is SGHTA and CDR2 FQGNSA. The CDR3 DNA reads as TGTGCCAGCAGCCTAGGACTAGCGGGGCCTGCCCCCTTC. Its translation: CASSLGLAGPAPF.

This clonotype came up a few times. The genes are TRBV9 and TRBJ2-5, with TRBD1 as a possible D gene (6 bases). Germline values: CDR1 SGDLS, CDR2 YYNGEE. V dropped 0 bases and J dropped 0 bases, with 9 bases sitting between them. The CDR3 has 15 residues. The DNA for the CDR3 is TGTGCCAGCAGCGTAGGACAGGCAGACCAAGAGACCCAGTACTTC. Its translation is CASSVGQADQETQYF. The complete variable domain, with remaining parts taken from reference TRBV9 and TRBJ2-5, reads DSGVTQTPKHLITATGQRVTLRCSPRSGDLSVYWYQQSLDQGLQFLIQYYNGEERAKGNILERFSAQQFPDLHSELNLSSLELGDSALYFCASSVGQADQETQYFGPGTRLLVL.

This clonotype was counted many times. V and J are TRBV15 and TRBJ2-7, with D hard to call. The length of the CDR3 is 12 residues. V was pared by 0 bases and J by 3 bases, with 3 bases between. Germline values: CDR1 LNHNV, CDR2 YYDKDF (reference sequence). In nucleotides, the CDR3 is TGTGCCACCAGCAGAGATTACTACGAGCAGTACTTC. As protein: CATSRDYYEQYF.

V usage is TRBV18 and J usage is TRBJ2-1, with unresolved D. V was clipped by 1 base and J by 5 bases, with 9 bases between them. CDR1 is KGHSH and CDR2 is LQKENI in the germline V gene. The CDR3 runs to 14 residues. CDR3 loop: CASSPRAPNNEQFF. The CDR3 DNA follows: TGTGCCAGCTCACCACGCGCGCCCAACAATGAGCAGTTCTTC.

This clonotype has only a few counts. CDR3 protein: CASRPQAGPNTGELFF. As DNA, the CDR3 is TGCGCCAGCAGACCTCAAGCGGGGCCCAACACCGGGGAGCTGTTTTTT. The chain links TRBV4-1 to TRBJ2-2, with TRBD2 matching 7 bases. Germline V gene sequence: CDR1 MGHRA, CDR2 YSYEKL. The ends lost 6 bases at V and 2 bases at J; junction bases unmatched: 9. CDR3 length: 16 residues.

Concerning this clonotype itself: The conserved phenylalanine or tryptophan normally closing the CDR3 is absent here, so this likely arose from a read error. The chain has TRBV12-3 or TRBV12-4 and TRBJ1-1; D call uncertain. V was pared by 1 base and J by 1 base, with 7 bases between. The CDR3 totals 14 residues. CDR3 loop: CASSLGVRNTEAFC. The CDR3 DNA is TGTGCCAGCAGTTTAGGGGTCCGGAACACTGAAGCTTTCTGT.

The rearrangement links TRBV12-3 or TRBV12-4 to TRBJ2-3; D gene ambiguous. The CDR3 sequence is 15 residues long. V lost 1 base to trimming and J lost 4 bases, with 12 bases between them. The CDR3 region has the DNA TGTGCCAGCAGTTTAGGCCGGTTCGGGCCAGATACGCAGTATTTT. This encodes CASSLGRFGPDTQYF.

This clonotype was detected a few times. The CDR3 protein is CSVEEALRVGYTF. Written as DNA, the CDR3 is TGCAGCGTTGAAGAAGCGCTCAGGGTAGGCTACACCTTC. The J gene is TRBJ1-2, the V gene TRBV29-1, with a tentative D call TRBD1 (5 bases). V lost 0 bases and J lost 8, with 13 bases in between. CDR1 and CDR2 from the germline V gene are SQVTM and ANQGSEA. The CDR3 contains 13 residues.

The gene calls are TRBV15 and TRBJ1-2, with D unresolved. The CDR3 is made up of 15 amino acids. V was pared by 0 bases and J by 3 bases, with 11 bases between. CDR1 is LNHNV, CDR2 YYDKDF, per germline (reference sequence). Written as DNA, the CDR3 is TGTGCCACCAGCAGAGATCTAGGCAGTCACTATGGCTACACCTTC. This gives the protein CATSRDLGSHYGYTF.

This clonotype appeared a few times. The chain combines TRBV20-1 with TRBJ2-5; the D gene is possibly TRBD1 (6 bases). CDR3 size: 15 residues. V was cut by 6 bases and J by 3 bases, with 20 bases left in between. From germline, CDR1 is DFQATT and CDR2 SNEGSKA (reference sequence). Here the CDR3 DNA reads TGCAGTGCCCTAGGATACGGGACACCTAAAGAGACCCAGTACTTC. Protein: CSALGYGTPKETQYF.

This clonotype was seen just once. The rearrangement joins TRBV29-1 to TRBJ2-3, with D tentatively TRBD1 (6 bases). Germline CDR1 is SQVTM and CDR2 is ANQGSEA. Trimming removed 4 bases at V and 3 bases at J, with 17 bases between. The CDR3 runs 15 residues. The CDR3 region has the DNA TGCAGCGTTGGGGGGCCGCAGCCGAATACAGATACGCAGTATTTT. Its translation: CSVGGPQPNTDTQYF.

This chain links TRBV6-5 with TRBJ1-6; D gene uncertain. This CDR3 contains 16 residues. Germline CDR1 and CDR2: MNHEY and SVGAGI. With 2 bases removed from V and 7 bases from J, the gap between germline ends came to 15 bases. The CDR3 sequence: CASSYRGYPANSPLHF. CDR3 sequence (DNA): TGTGCCAGCAGTTACAGAGGTTACCCCGCAAATTCACCCCTCCACTTT.

The chain is built from TRBV12-3 or TRBV12-4 and TRBJ2-3, with TRBD1 matching 12 bases. The CDR3 length is 15 residues. J was trimmed by 6 bases and V by 5 bases; bases with no gene match: 6. The CDR3 coding sequence is TGTGCCAGCAGTCGGGACAGGGGGCGGTCGGATACGCAGTATTTT. Translated, it gives CASSRDRGRSDTQYF.

This clonotype was recorded once. This chain joins TRBV5-1 and TRBJ2-7; the D gene is possibly TRBD1 (7 bases). The V and J ends lost 0 bases and 5 bases respectively, with 21 bases between them. The CDR3 loop spans 17 amino acids. Germline assignment: CDR1 SGHRS and CDR2 YFSETQ. Written as DNA, the CDR3 is TGCGCCAGCAGCTTGGACCTCCCGGGACAGTGGGGGGACGAGCAGTACTTC. Amino acids: CASSLDLPGQWGDEQYF.

The chain employs TRBV29-1 and TRBJ1-3; tentatively, D is TRBD1 (5 bases). The CDR3 totals 14 residues. Germline values: CDR1 SQVTM, CDR2 ANQGSEA. The V end was cut by 2 bases, the J end by 3 bases, with 11 bases between. As DNA, the CDR3 is TGCAGCGTTGAATATCGGGGCAGTGGAAACACCATATATTTT. This encodes CSVEYRGSGNTIYF. Full variable domain (remainder filled in from reference TRBV29-1 and TRBJ1-3): SAVISQKPSRDICQRGTSLTIQCQVDSQVTMMFWYRQQPGQSLTLIATANQGSEATYESGFVIDKFPISRPNLTFSTLTVSNMSPEDSSIYLCSVEYRGSGNTIYFGEGSWLTVV.

The chain has TRBV27 and TRBJ2-5; D remains ambiguous. The V and J ends lost 6 bases and 0 bases respectively, with 11 bases between them. The germline V gene has CDR1 MNHEY and CDR2 SMNVEV (reference sequence). This CDR3 region has 14 residues. CDR3 amino acids: CASSPAAYQETQYF. CDR3 DNA: TGTGCCAGCAGCCCAGCAGCGTACCAAGAGACCCAGTACTTC.

The rearrangement links TRBV27 to TRBJ2-5; no firm D call. The V gene lost 0 bases and the J gene lost 3 bases, with 8 bases spanning the gap. This CDR3 has 14 amino acids. Looked up from germline, CDR1 is MNHEY and CDR2 is SMNVEV (reference sequence). CDR3 bases: TGTGCCAGCAGTTTATCGAGCCGGAAAGAGACCCAGTACTTC. Protein sequence: CASSLSSRKETQYF.

This clonotype showed up just a few times. The chain uses TRBV27 and TRBJ2-1; D may be TRBD2 (5 bases). Trimming cost V 6 bases and J 2 bases, with 11 bases left between them. The germline V gene encodes CDR1 MNHEY and CDR2 SMNVEV (reference sequence). The length of the CDR3 is 14 residues. In DNA, the CDR3 is TGTGCCAGCAGACAGACGGAGGCCTACAATGAGCAGTTCTTC. This translates into CASRQTEAYNEQFF.

This clonotype has just a few counts. The V gene is TRBV9, the J gene TRBJ1-5; D might be TRBD1 (5 bases). V was shortened by 4 bases and J by 4 bases, with 12 bases between the two germline ends. CDR3 length equals 14 residues. The V gene's germline CDR1 is SGDLS and CDR2 YYNGEE. CDR3 DNA sequence: TGTGCCAGCAGCTCAGCGGGGGGTAATCAGCCCCAGCATTTT. Its protein product is CASSSAGGNQPQHF.